The rows below give T cell receptor beta chains drawn from one sample of a study of T cells after posttransplantation cyclophosphamide. TCRdb's copy holds only in-frame clones and misses some; the assay was immunoSEQ multiplex PCR. The table records approximately 39,000 clones without singletons, the ten largest covering 1% to 1.5%. Sequences were obtained from PBMCs. The source is a girl under 18 in good health, CMV-negative, and a related stem cell transplant donor. Each CDR3 is given with its conserved first and last residue. Each record gives: D gene, V gene, J gene, clone size, CDR3 DNA, CDR3 protein. D genes are given only for firm matches. Where a row states a size, it is once, few, many or the class of an expanded clone; other rows omit it.

D gene: TRBD1
V gene: TRBV18
J gene: TRBJ1-1
clone size: .
CDR3 DNA: TGTGCCAGCTCACCAGGACAGGGGTACACTGAAGCTTTCTTT
CDR3 protein: CASSPGQGYTEAFF

D gene: TRBD2
V gene: TRBV11-2
J gene: TRBJ2-7
clone size: .
CDR3 DNA: TGTGCCAGCAGCTTTCCTAAGGGAGGGCAAAAGACCCCACTATTTGTGCAGTACTTC
CDR3 protein: CASSFPKGGQKTPLFVQYF

D gene: .
V gene: TRBV2
J gene: TRBJ1-2
clone size: many
CDR3 DNA: TGTGCCAGCAGTGACAGGGAGGGTGGCTACACCTTC
CDR3 protein: CASSDREGGYTF

D gene: .
V gene: TRBV23-1
J gene: TRBJ2-5
clone size: .
CDR3 DNA: TGCGCCAGCAGTCACAAGGACACGGACCACCAAGAGACCCAGTACTTC
CDR3 protein: CASSHKDTDHQETQYF

D gene: TRBD1
V gene: TRBV27
J gene: TRBJ2-1
clone size: many
CDR3 DNA: TGTGCCAGCAGTGCCTCGGACAGGAGGTTATCCTACAATGAGCAGTTCTTC
CDR3 protein: CASSASDRRLSYNEQFF

D gene: .
V gene: TRBV12-5
J gene: TRBJ2-3
clone size: many
CDR3 DNA: TGTGCTAGTGGTTTGGGAGGTATAGGGGCAGATACGCAGTATTTT
CDR3 protein: CASGLGGIGADTQYF

D gene: TRBD1
V gene: TRBV9
J gene: TRBJ1-4
clone size: many
CDR3 DNA: TGTGCCAGCAGCGTAGTCGGGACAGGGGGCGAAAAACTGTTTTTT
CDR3 protein: CASSVVGTGGEKLFF

D gene: TRBD1
V gene: TRBV29-1
J gene: TRBJ2-3
clone size: .
CDR3 DNA: TGCAGCGCAGACAGGGGCTGGGATACGCAGTATTTT
CDR3 protein: CSADRGWDTQYF

D gene: TRBD1
V gene: TRBV5-1
J gene: TRBJ2-6
clone size: many
CDR3 DNA: TGCGCCAGCAGCTTGTTTTGGAGGACAGGGACTGGGGCCAACGTCCTGACTTTC
CDR3 protein: CASSLFWRTGTGANVLTF

D gene: .
V gene: TRBV19
J gene: TRBJ2-6
clone size: many
CDR3 DNA: TGTGCCAGTAGGCTGAGATCTGGGGCCAACGTCCTGACTTTC
CDR3 protein: CASRLRSGANVLTF

D gene: .
V gene: TRBV5-5
J gene: TRBJ1-1
clone size: many
CDR3 DNA: TGTGCCAGCAGCTTGGGATGGAGGAACACTGAAGCTTTCTTT
CDR3 protein: CASSLGWRNTEAFF

D gene: .
V gene: TRBV29-1
J gene: TRBJ2-2
clone size: many
CDR3 DNA: TGCAGCGTGACCAGGGACTTTGCGGGCGGGGAGCTGTTTTTT
CDR3 protein: CSVTRDFAGGELFF

D gene: .
V gene: TRBV14
J gene: TRBJ2-1
clone size: many
CDR3 DNA: TGTGCCAGCAGCCAAGGACAGGTCGTTTTCTACAATGAGCAGTTCTTC
CDR3 protein: CASSQGQVVFYNEQFF

D gene: TRBD2
V gene: TRBV2
J gene: TRBJ2-3
clone size: many
CDR3 DNA: TGTGCCAGCAGTAGCTATGAGCGGGGGGGCCTATTTCTAGGAGATACGCAGTATTTT
CDR3 protein: CASSSYERGGLFLGDTQYF

D gene: .
V gene: TRBV27
J gene: TRBJ2-7
clone size: many
CDR3 DNA: TGTGCCAGCAGCGTCAAAACAGGAACCTACGAGCAGTACTTC
CDR3 protein: CASSVKTGTYEQYF

D gene: .
V gene: TRBV5-1
J gene: TRBJ1-1
clone size: few
CDR3 DNA: TGCGCCAGCAGCTCGACCATACAGAATACCGAAAGAAAGGACAGAACCACTGAAGCTTTCTTT
CDR3 protein: CASSSTIQNTERKDRTTEAFF

D gene: TRBD2
V gene: TRBV5-4
J gene: TRBJ2-3
clone size: few
CDR3 DNA: TGTGCCAGCAGGGGGGGACTAGCGGGGAGCACAGATACGCAGTATTTT
CDR3 protein: CASRGGLAGSTDTQYF

D gene: .
V gene: TRBV5-4
J gene: TRBJ1-1
clone size: .
CDR3 DNA: TGTGCCAGCAGCCTGGGGCCGAACACTGAAGCTTTCTTT
CDR3 protein: CASSLGPNTEAFF

D gene: TRBD2
V gene: TRBV11-1
J gene: TRBJ2-7
clone size: many
CDR3 DNA: TGTGCCAGCAGCCCTCCGGGACTAGCGGGTTACGAGCAGTACTTC
CDR3 protein: CASSPPGLAGYEQYF

D gene: .
V gene: TRBV29-1
J gene: TRBJ1-1
clone size: many
CDR3 DNA: TGCAGCGTTGATAGGGGCTTGAACACTGAAGCTTTCTTT
CDR3 protein: CSVDRGLNTEAFF

D gene: TRBD1
V gene: TRBV7-3
J gene: TRBJ2-3
clone size: many
CDR3 DNA: TGTGCCAGCAGCTTAAAAGCGACAGGGGGCACAGATACGCAGTATTTT
CDR3 protein: CASSLKATGGTDTQYF

D gene: TRBD1
V gene: TRBV28
J gene: TRBJ1-2
clone size: .
CDR3 DNA: TGTGCCAGCAGCTTCTGGGACAGGGGCTATGGCTACACCTTC
CDR3 protein: CASSFWDRGYGYTF

D gene: .
V gene: TRBV7-8
J gene: TRBJ1-2
clone size: .
CDR3 DNA: TGTGCCAGCAGCCCCCTGGAGTATGGCTACACCTTC
CDR3 protein: CASSPLEYGYTF

D gene: TRBD2
V gene: TRBV7-7
J gene: TRBJ2-1
clone size: many
CDR3 DNA: TGTGCCAGCAGCTTAGAACTAGCGGGAAGGGGTATCTACAATGAGCAGTTCTTC
CDR3 protein: CASSLELAGRGIYNEQFF

D gene: .
V gene: TRBV28
J gene: TRBJ2-5
clone size: few
CDR3 DNA: TGTGCCAGCAGTTCCTTACTCGGATCAGCAGGTTTAGAGACCCAGTACTTC
CDR3 protein: CASSSLLGSAGLETQYF

D gene: TRBD1
V gene: TRBV7-2
J gene: TRBJ2-1
clone size: many
CDR3 DNA: TGTGCCAGCAGCTTAGATAGACAGGGGGTTGGGAATGAGCAGTTCTTC
CDR3 protein: CASSLDRQGVGNEQFF

D gene: .
V gene: TRBV20-1
J gene: TRBJ2-7
clone size: many
CDR3 DNA: TGCAGTGCCGACCGGGGCTACGAGCAGTACTTC
CDR3 protein: CSADRGYEQYF

D gene: .
V gene: TRBV27
J gene: TRBJ2-2
clone size: .
CDR3 DNA: TGTGCCAGCAGTCCAGCCGGGACACGGAACACCGGGGAGCTGTTTTTT
CDR3 protein: CASSPAGTRNTGELFF

D gene: .
V gene: TRBV5-1
J gene: TRBJ1-1
clone size: many
CDR3 DNA: TGCGCCAGCAGCTTGGGGCAGGGCATGAACACTGAAGCTTTCTTT
CDR3 protein: CASSLGQGMNTEAFF

D gene: .
V gene: TRBV19
J gene: TRBJ2-7
clone size: many
CDR3 DNA: TGTGCCAGTAGTAGAGTAAGATCCTACGAGCAGTACTTC
CDR3 protein: CASSRVRSYEQYF

D gene: .
V gene: TRBV7-3
J gene: TRBJ2-3
clone size: .
CDR3 DNA: TGTGCCAGCAGCTTATATGGCAGGGGTGATACGCAGTATTTT
CDR3 protein: CASSLYGRGDTQYF